Each of the 8 T cell receptor beta chains below was sequenced from the same sample in a study of response to subunit inactivated influenza vaccine. TCRdb reanalysed the RT-PCR reads using MiXCR and keeps one entry per CDR3 protein. The sample lists about half a million distinct CDR3 sequences; less than 10% were seen once. The material sequenced was PBMCs from blood, taken around 25 months after vaccination. These receptors were taken from a man aged 50 to 69 who received an inactivated influenza vaccine.

This clonotype came up a few times. The chain couples TRBV10-1 to TRBJ2-1; 10 bases are shared with TRBD2. The CDR3 runs to 15 residues. In germline, CDR1 is WNHNN, CDR2 SYGVQD (reference sequence). The V segment lost 3 bases and the J segment 5 bases; nucleotides outside the gene matches: 4. DNA of the CDR3: TGCGCCAGCAGTGACCCGGGACTAGCGCACAATGAGCAGTTCTTC. This codes for CASSDPGLAHNEQFF.

This clonotype occurred a few times. This chain uses TRBV7-8 with TRBJ2-5; a possible D gene is TRBD2 (5 bases). The germline CDR1 and CDR2 sequences are SGHVS and FQNEAQ. CDR3 size: 17 residues. V dropped 1 base and J dropped 5 bases, with 20 bases sitting between them. The CDR3 bases are TGTGCCAGCAGCTTAGGCCCCGGACTCCAATTTGGGGAGACCCAGTACTTC. It specifies CASSLGPGLQFGETQYF.

This clonotype was seen only a few times. This chain joins TRBV11-2 and TRBJ2-1, with 8 positions matching TRBD2. Trimming at V came to 1 base and at J to 5 bases, leaving 7 bases not matched to a gene. CDR1 SGHAT and CDR2 FQNNGV come from the germline V gene. CDR3 size: 16 residues. CDR3 bases: TGTGCCAGCAGCTTAGTACCTACTAGCGGAAACAATGAGCAGTTCTTC. Translation: CASSLVPTSGNNEQFF.

V is TRBV4-2 and J is TRBJ2-5, with D perhaps TRBD1 or TRBD2 (6 bases each). Trimming shortened V by 4 bases and J by 4 bases, and 19 bases separated the two germline ends. The CDR3 sequence is 16 residues long. Per the germline V gene, CDR1 is LGHNA and CDR2 is YNFKEQ. The CDR3 region is CASSPRASGGAETQYF. The CDR3 nucleotides are TGTGCCAGCAGCCCAAGAGCATCCGGGGGCGCAGAGACCCAGTACTTC.

This chain connects TRBV3-1 to TRBJ2-5; a possible D gene is TRBD2 (6 bases). V was shortened by 1 base and J by 1 base, with 22 bases between the two germline ends. Per germline, CDR1 LGHDT and CDR2 YNNKEL (reference sequence). CDR3 size: 19 residues. CDR3 nucleotide sequence: TGTGCCAGCAGCCAAGTACTGGGGGAGGACCAACCCCCCCAAGAGACCCAGTACTTC. It yields the protein CASSQVLGEDQPPQETQYF.

The CDR3 loop reads CASSDTFGNTEAFF. The CDR3 DNA sequence: TGCGCCAGCAGTGATACATTTGGTAATACTGAAGCTTTCTTT. This chain joins TRBV5-1 and TRBJ1-1, with D hard to call. CDR3 length equals 14 residues. V shed 5 bases and J shed 5 bases, with 16 bases lying between them. Germline-derived CDR1 and CDR2 are SGHRS and YFSETQ.

The chain carries TRBV5-1 and TRBJ2-7; 7 positions agree with TRBD2. The germline gives CDR1 SGHRS, CDR2 YFSETQ. With 2 bases clipped from V and 3 bases from J, the junction kept 5 bases outside the gene matches. The CDR3 has 14 residues. The CDR3 region is CASSFEGGGYEQYF. CDR3 nucleotides: TGCGCCAGCAGCTTTGAGGGCGGGGGCTACGAGCAGTACTTC.

The table lists this clonotype with a few counts. The rearrangement links TRBV4-1 to TRBJ1-2; D remains unclear. V lost 2 bases, J lost 4 bases, and 11 bases lay in between. CDR3 length: 14 amino acids. Germline V CDR1 and CDR2: MGHRA, YSYEKL. This CDR3 reads CASSQTTTAYGYTF. The CDR3 coding sequence is TGCGCCAGCAGCCAAACTACAACGGCCTATGGCTACACCTTC.